The 8 T cell receptor beta chains below come from one sample, sequenced in a study of blood T cell repertoires in COVID-19. Generated by immunoSEQ multiplex PCR, the TCRdb table keeps only in-frame clones and is missing some. The sample gives about 250,000 clones, 85% of which show up once; approximately 5.1% is in the top ten. What was sequenced was peripheral blood. The receptor set was obtained from a man in his fifties with COVID-19, enrolled during active disease.

This chain connects TRBV7-8 to TRBJ1-5; the match to TRBD1 covers 7 bases. In germline, CDR1 is SGHVS, CDR2 FQNEAQ. The CDR3 runs to 16 residues. Losses at the gene ends were 6 bases for V and 3 bases for J; bases not matched to a gene: 11. The chain's CDR3 is CASSRTRGRNNQPQHF. The DNA of the CDR3 is TGTGCCAGCAGTCGGACCAGGGGGAGAAACAATCAGCCCCAGCATTTT.

The chain couples TRBV2 to TRBJ1-6; maybe TRBD1 (6 bases). The V end lost 6 bases, the J end lost 13 bases, and 19 bases lay between the germline ends. The CDR3 is 14 residues long. The V gene's germline CDR1 is SNHLY and CDR2 FYNNEI. CDR3 in amino acids: CASRARGGHRPLHF. In DNA, the CDR3 is TGTGCCAGCAGGGCCCGAGGGGGTCATAGGCCCCTCCACTTT. Complete variable domain (other parts from reference TRBV2 and TRBJ1-6): EPEVTQTPSHQVTQMGQEVILRCVPISNHLYFYWYRQILGQKVEFLVSFYNNEISEKSEIFDDQFSVERPDGSNFTLKIRSTKLEDSAMYFCASRARGGHRPLHFGNGTRLTVT.

The V gene is TRBV10-3, the J gene TRBJ2-7, with 12 bases lining up with TRBD2. The CDR3 length is 13 residues. CDR1 is ENHRY and CDR2 is SYGVKD in the germline V gene. Germline trimming cut 10 bases from V and 5 bases from J; bases unmatched to any gene: 6. The CDR3 coding sequence is TGTGCCACCCGACTAGCGGGGGTCGACGAGCAGTACTTC. The encoded protein is CATRLAGVDEQYF.

The V and J genes are TRBV6-5 and TRBJ2-7; 8 nucleotides match TRBD2. J gave up 4 bases and V 1 base, and 6 bases lay outside the gene matches. Germline V gene data show CDR1 as MNHEY and CDR2 as SVGAGI. CDR3 size: 15 residues. This CDR3 reads CASSYFVAGNYEQYF. DNA of the CDR3: TGTGCCAGCAGTTACTTTGTAGCGGGGAATTACGAGCAGTACTTC.

This clone was counted a few times. V gene TRBV5-1 combines with J gene TRBJ2-3; 14 bases line up with TRBD2. Germline loops: CDR1 SGHRS, CDR2 YFSETQ. The CDR3 is 17 residues long. With V trimmed by 3 bases and J by 6 bases, 9 bases remained unmatched. CDR3 amino acids: CASSSGLAGVTWDTQYF. The CDR3 DNA follows: TGCGCCAGCAGCTCGGGACTAGCGGGGGTGACCTGGGATACGCAGTATTTT.

This clone is a singleton in its sample. The chain recombines TRBV9 with TRBJ1-1, with 7 bases lining up with TRBD1. After removal of 2 bases from V and 2 bases from J, the junction contained 3 bases not matched to a gene. The CDR3 spans 14 residues. The germline V gene encodes CDR1 SGDLS and CDR2 YYNGEE. The CDR3 region has the DNA TGTGCCAGCAGCGTGGGACAGCCTAACACTGAAGCTTTCTTT. Translating it yields CASSVGQPNTEAFF.

The genes are TRBV27 and TRBJ2-3; D ambiguous. V lost 2 bases to trimming and J lost 2 bases, with 8 bases between them. Germline CDR1 is MNHEY and CDR2 is SMNVEV (reference sequence). This CDR3 is built from 14 residues. CDR3 amino acids: CASSLELATDTQYF. CDR3 DNA: TGTGCCAGCAGTTTAGAACTCGCCACAGATACGCAGTATTTT.

Only a few counts were recorded for this clone. The chain has TRBV5-6 and TRBJ2-5; D remains unclear. Trimming stripped 4 bases from V and 5 bases from J, with 18 bases between. The germline CDR1 and CDR2 sequences are SGHDT and YYEEEE. The CDR3 is 15 residues long. The CDR3, as DNA: TGTGCCAGCAGCGCCCCGTCTAGGCTTGGGGAGACCCAGTACTTC. It codes for CASSAPSRLGETQYF.